These 3 T cell receptor beta chains were all obtained from the same sample, sequenced in a study of T cell responses to AZD1222 COVID-19 vaccine. Only in-frame clones appear in the TCRdb table, and some are missing; sequencing was by immunoSEQ multiplex PCR. The table has about 120,000 clones, 92% seen once. Sample: peripheral blood, taken on day 0 of AZD1222 vaccination. The receptors shown here come from an adult in good health.

This chain connects TRBV7-2 to TRBJ1-1; 11 nucleotides match TRBD1. CDR3 size: 15 residues. Germline-derived CDR1 and CDR2 are SGHTA and FQGNSA. J was trimmed by 4 bases and V by 5 bases; bases with no gene match: 6. For the CDR3, the DNA is TGTGCCAGCAGCCAGGACAGGGGGCTAGTCACTGAAGCTTTCTTT. It codes for CASSQDRGLVTEAFF.

This clone was seen just once. The V call is TRBV18, the J call TRBJ2-2; 7 bases match TRBD1. This CDR3 is built from 17 residues. Germline loops: CDR1 KGHSH, CDR2 LQKENI. After removal of 2 bases from V and 0 bases from J, the junction contained 6 bases not matched to a gene. CDR3 protein: CASSPGHRGTNTGELFF. CDR3 sequence (DNA): TGTGCCAGCTCACCAGGGCACAGGGGCACGAACACCGGGGAGCTGTTTTTT.

V and J are TRBV27 and TRBJ1-1; unclear D gene. The CDR3 covers 15 residues. Germline V gene lookup returns CDR1 MNHEY and CDR2 SMNVEV (reference sequence). Trimming took 0 bases from V and 1 from J, leaving 9 bases between them. The CDR3 is CASSLSTVPNTEAFF. The CDR3 bases are TGTGCCAGCAGTTTATCCACAGTCCCGAACACTGAAGCTTTCTTT.